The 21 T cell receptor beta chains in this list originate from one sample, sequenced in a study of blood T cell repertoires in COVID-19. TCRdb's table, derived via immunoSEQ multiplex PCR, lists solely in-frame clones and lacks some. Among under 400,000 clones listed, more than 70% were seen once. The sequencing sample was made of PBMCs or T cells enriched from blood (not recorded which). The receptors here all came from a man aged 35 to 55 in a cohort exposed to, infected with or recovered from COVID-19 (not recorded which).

CDR3: CASSPPSSPLHF. In DNA form, the CDR3 reads TGTGCCAGCAGCCCCCCCAGTTCACCCCTCCACTTT. This chain uses TRBV28 with TRBJ1-6; D remains unclear. V was clipped by 6 bases and J by 9 bases, with 9 bases between them. The CDR3 contains 12 residues. Germline CDR1 is MDHEN and CDR2 is SYDVKM.

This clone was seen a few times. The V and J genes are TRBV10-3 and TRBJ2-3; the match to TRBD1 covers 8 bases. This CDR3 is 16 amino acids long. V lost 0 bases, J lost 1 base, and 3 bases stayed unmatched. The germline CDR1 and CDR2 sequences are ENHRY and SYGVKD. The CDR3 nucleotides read TGTGCCATCAGTGAGTCGCCGGGACAGGGCACAGATACGCAGTATTTT. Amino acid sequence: CAISESPGQGTDTQYF.

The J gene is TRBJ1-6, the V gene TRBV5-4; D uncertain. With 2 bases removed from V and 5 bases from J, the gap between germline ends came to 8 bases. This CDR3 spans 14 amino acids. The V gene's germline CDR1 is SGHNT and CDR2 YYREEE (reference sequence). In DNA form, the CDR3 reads TGTGCCAGCAGCTTTTCGGGGAATAATTCACCCCTCCACTTT. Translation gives CASSFSGNNSPLHF. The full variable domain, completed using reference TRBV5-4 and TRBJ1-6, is ETGVTQSPTHLIKTRGQQVTLRCSSQSGHNTVSWYQQALGQGPQFIFQYYREEENGRGNFPPRFSGLQFPNYSSELNVNALELDDSALYLCASSFSGNNSPLHFGNGTRLTVT.

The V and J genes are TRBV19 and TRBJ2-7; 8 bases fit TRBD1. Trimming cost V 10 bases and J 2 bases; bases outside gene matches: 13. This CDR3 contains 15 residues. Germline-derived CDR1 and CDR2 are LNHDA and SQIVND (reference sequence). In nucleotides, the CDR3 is TGTGCCACCAAATGGGGGACAGGCGAAACCTACGAGCAGTACTTC. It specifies CATKWGTGETYEQYF.

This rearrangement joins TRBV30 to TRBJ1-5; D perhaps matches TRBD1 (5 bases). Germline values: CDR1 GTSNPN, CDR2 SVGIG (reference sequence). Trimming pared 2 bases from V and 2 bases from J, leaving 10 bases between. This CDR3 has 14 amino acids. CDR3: CAWSRGGGNQPQHF. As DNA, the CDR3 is TGTGCCTGGAGTCGGGGAGGGGGCAATCAGCCCCAGCATTTT.

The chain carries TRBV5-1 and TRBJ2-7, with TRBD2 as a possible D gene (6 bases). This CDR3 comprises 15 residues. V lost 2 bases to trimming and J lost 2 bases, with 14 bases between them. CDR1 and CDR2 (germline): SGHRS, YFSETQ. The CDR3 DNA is TGCGCCAGCAGCTTCAACATCGAGCGGGCCTACGAGCAGTACTTC. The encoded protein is CASSFNIERAYEQYF.

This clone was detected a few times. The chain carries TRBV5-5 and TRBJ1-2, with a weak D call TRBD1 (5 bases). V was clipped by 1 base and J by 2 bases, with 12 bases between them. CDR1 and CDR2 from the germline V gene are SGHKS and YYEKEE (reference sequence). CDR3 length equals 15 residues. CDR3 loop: CASSLSTGLNYGYTF. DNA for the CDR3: TGTGCCAGCAGCTTGTCCACAGGTCTGAACTATGGCTACACCTTC.

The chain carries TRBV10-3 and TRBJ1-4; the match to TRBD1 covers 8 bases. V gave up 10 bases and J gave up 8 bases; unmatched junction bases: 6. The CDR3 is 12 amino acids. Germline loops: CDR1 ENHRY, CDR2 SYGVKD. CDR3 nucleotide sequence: TGTGCCACACAGGGGGTTGAGGAAAAACTGTTTTTT. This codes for CATQGVEEKLFF.

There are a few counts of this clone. The CDR3 coding sequence is TGTGCCAGCAGTGAATTGGGGCAGGGGTATGAAAAACTGTTTTTT. Residues: CASSELGQGYEKLFF. J is TRBJ1-4 and V is TRBV25-1; possible D gene TRBD1, 6 bases. V was cut by 1 base and J by 6 bases, with 12 bases left in between. This CDR3 has 15 amino acids. Germline-derived CDR1 and CDR2 are MGHDK and SYGVNS.

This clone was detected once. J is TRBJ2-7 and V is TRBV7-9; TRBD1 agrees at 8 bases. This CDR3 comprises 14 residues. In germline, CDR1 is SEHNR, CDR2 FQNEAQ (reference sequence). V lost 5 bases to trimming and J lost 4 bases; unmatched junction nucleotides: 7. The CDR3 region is CASSAQGALYEQYF. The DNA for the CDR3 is TGTGCCAGCAGCGCCCAGGGGGCGCTATACGAGCAGTACTTC.

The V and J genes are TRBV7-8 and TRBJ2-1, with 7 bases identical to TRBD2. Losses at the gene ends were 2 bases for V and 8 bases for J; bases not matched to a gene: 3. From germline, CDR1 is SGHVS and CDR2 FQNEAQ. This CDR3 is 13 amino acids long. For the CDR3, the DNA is TGTGCCAGCAGCTTATGGGGAGGGCATGAGCAGTTCTTC. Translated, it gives CASSLWGGHEQFF.

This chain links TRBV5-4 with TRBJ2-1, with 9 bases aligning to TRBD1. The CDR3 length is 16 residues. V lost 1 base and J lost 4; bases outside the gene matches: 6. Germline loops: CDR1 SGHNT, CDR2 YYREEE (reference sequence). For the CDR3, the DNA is TGTGCCAGCAGCTTGTCCCGGGACAGGGTTTACAATGAGCAGTTCTTC. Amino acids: CASSLSRDRVYNEQFF.

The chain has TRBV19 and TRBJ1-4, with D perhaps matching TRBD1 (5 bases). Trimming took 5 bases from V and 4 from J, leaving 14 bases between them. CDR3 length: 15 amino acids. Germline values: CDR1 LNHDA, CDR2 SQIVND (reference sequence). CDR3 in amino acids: CASSDRRGNNEKLFF. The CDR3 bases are TGTGCCAGTAGTGACCGGAGGGGAAATAATGAAAAACTGTTTTTT.

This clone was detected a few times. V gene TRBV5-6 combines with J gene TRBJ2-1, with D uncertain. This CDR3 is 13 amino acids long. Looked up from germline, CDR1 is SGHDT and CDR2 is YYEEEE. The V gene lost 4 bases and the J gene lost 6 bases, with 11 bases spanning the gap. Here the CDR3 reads CASSRLGGNEQFF. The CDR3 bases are TGTGCCAGCAGCCGTCTAGGCGGCAATGAGCAGTTCTTC.

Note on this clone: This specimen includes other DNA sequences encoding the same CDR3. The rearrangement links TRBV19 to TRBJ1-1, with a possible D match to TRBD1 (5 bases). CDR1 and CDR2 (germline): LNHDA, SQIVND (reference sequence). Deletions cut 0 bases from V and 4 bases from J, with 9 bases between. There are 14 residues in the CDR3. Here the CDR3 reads CASSIDRGVTEAFF. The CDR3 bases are TGTGCCAGTAGTATAGATCGGGGGGTCACTGAAGCTTTCTTT.

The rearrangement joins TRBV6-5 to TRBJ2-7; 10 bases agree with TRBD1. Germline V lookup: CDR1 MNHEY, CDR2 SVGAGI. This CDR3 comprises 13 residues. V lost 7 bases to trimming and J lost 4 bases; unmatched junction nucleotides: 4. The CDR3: CASTRTGGYEQYF. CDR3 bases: TGTGCCAGCACCCGGACAGGGGGATACGAGCAGTACTTC.

The CDR3 nucleotides read TGTGCCAGCAGGTCGACAGAGACTGGAAACACCATATATTTT. It specifies CASRSTETGNTIYF. V and J are TRBV7-9 and TRBJ1-3, with a tentative D call TRBD1 (5 bases). The germline V gene has CDR1 SEHNR and CDR2 FQNEAQ (reference sequence). The length of the CDR3 is 14 residues. V lost 6 bases, J lost 2 bases, and 11 bases lay in between.

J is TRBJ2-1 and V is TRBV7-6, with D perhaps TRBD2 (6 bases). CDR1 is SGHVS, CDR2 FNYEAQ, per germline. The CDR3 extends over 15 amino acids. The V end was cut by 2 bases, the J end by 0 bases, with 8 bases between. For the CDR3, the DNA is TGTGCCAGCAGCTTAAACGGGGGCTCCTACAATGAGCAGTTCTTC. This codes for CASSLNGGSYNEQFF.

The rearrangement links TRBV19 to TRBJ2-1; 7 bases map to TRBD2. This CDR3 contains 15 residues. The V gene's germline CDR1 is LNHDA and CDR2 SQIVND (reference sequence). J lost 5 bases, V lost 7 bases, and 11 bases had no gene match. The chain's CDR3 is CASTTGGAVNNEQFF. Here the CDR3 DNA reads TGTGCCAGTACCACGGGAGGAGCGGTAAACAATGAGCAGTTCTTC.

The CDR3 loop is CASSLVPGQYGYTF. The CDR3, as DNA: TGCGCCAGCAGCTTGGTTCCAGGGCAGTATGGCTACACCTTC. The chain joins TRBV5-1 to TRBJ1-2, with TRBD1 as a possible D gene (5 bases). CDR3 size: 14 residues. Trimming cost V 0 bases and J 5 bases, with 11 bases left between them. Per the germline V gene, CDR1 is SGHRS and CDR2 is YFSETQ.

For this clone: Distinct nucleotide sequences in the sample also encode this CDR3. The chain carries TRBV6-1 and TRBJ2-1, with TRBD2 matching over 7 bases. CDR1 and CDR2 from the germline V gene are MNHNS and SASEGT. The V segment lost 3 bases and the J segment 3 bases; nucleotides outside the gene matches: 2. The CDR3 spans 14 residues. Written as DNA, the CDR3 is TGTGCCAGCAGTGAGGTAGCGGGCTACAATGAGCAGTTCTTC. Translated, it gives CASSEVAGYNEQFF.